The source of this TCR beta chain is a study of CD4+ T cells in melanoma. Regarding the study as a whole: A reported correlation linked neoantigen-specific CD4+ T cells to CD8+, macrophage and B cell function. In melanoma, neoantigen-specific CD4+ T cells reportedly differed in differentiation state.

This CDR3 is 15 amino acids long. Trimming shortened V by 0 bases and J by 2 bases, and 11 bases separated the two germline ends. Germline assignment: CDR1 MNHEY and CDR2 SVGAGI. This clone was seen just once. Its antigen is undetermined. Assay: immunoSEQ multiplex PCR; the TCRdb copy retains only in-frame clones and omits some. The sample has fewer than 15,000 clones; more than 60% are singletons. This TCR was recovered from a human donor with melanoma. The sequencing input was cells from a culture (not recorded whether cultured in vitro). The V call is TRBV6-5, the J call TRBJ2-7; possibly TRBD1 or TRBD2 for D (5 bases each). The CDR3: CASSYSIRGPYEQYF. The CDR3 nucleotides are TGTGCCAGCAGTTACTCGATTCGGGGACCCTACGAGCAGTACTTC.